This T cell receptor delta chain emerged from a study of intestinal T cells in coeliac disease. Across the study: Raised anti-tissue transglutaminase antibodies occurred in all TRD coeliac patients only.

This clone has only a few counts. This likely traces to a read error, being one base from a far larger clone. The same CDR3 also results from other DNA sequences found in this sample. The CDR3 runs 15 residues. Germline V gene lookup returns CDR1 GEAIGNYY and CDR2 EKD. With 7 bases removed from V and 0 bases from J, the gap between germline ends came to 17 bases. Each case's genomic DNA was extracted from ten roughly 5-µm formalin-fixed paraffin-embedded scrolls. Surplus diagnostic duodenal biopsies, formalin-fixed and paraffin-embedded, were fully anonymised and used. TRD repertoires were amplified in bulk with BIOMED-2 primers from 150 ng of biopsy DNA. TCRdb fed the multiplex PCR reads to CATT. The sample carries roughly 510 delta-chain clones, about 60% recorded once.

Sequencing input: a duodenal biopsy. The receptor was isolated from a human donor with celiac disease. The J gene is TRDJ1, the V gene TRDV2, with D possibly being TRDD2 (5 bases). The J gene was not available in TCRdb and was assigned here by matching the DNA to germline segments. CDR3 region: CACDLLDLNTDKLIF. Written as DNA, the CDR3 is TGTGCCTGCGACCTTCTGGACCTCAACACCGATAAACTCATCTTT.